Listed below are T cell receptor beta chains from one sample, sequenced in a study of beta chain features in type 1 diabetes. Using immunoSEQ multiplex PCR, the repertoire was profiled, and TCRdb retains in-frame clones only, with some absent. The table has approximately 340,000 clones, more than 13% seen once; the top ten hold approximately 0.019%. Sample: naive CD4+ T cells from blood. These receptors were obtained from a woman aged 18-30 years in good health. Both conserved end residues are part of each CDR3. Each record gives: D gene, clone size, J gene, V gene, CDR3 protein, CDR3 DNA. D genes are given only for firm matches. Clone size is shown for a subset of rows, as once, few, many or a class of expanded clone.

NA | NA | TRBJ2-1 | TRBV7-8 | CASSLAGRGVGYNEQFF | TGTGCCAGCAGCTTAGCAGGAAGGGGCGTAGGCTACAATGAGCAGTTCTTC
TRBD1 | NA | TRBJ1-2 | TRBV7-2 | CASSFDRGNYGYTF | TGTGCCAGCAGCTTTGACAGGGGGAACTATGGCTACACCTTC
TRBD1 | few | TRBJ2-5 | TRBV7-9 | CASSLHRGKETQYF | TGTGCCAGCAGCTTACACAGGGGAAAAGAGACCCAGTACTTC
NA | few | TRBJ1-1 | TRBV18 | CASSPQGSNTEAFF | TGTGCCAGCTCACCGCAGGGGTCGAACACTGAAGCTTTCTTT
TRBD1 | NA | TRBJ1-1 | TRBV6-1 | CASSGGQVNTEAFF | TGTGCCAGCAGTGGGGGACAGGTGAACACTGAAGCTTTCTTT
NA | few | TRBJ1-5 | TRBV23-1 | CASSSQGCQPQHF | TGCGCCAGCAGTTCCCAGGGCTGCCAGCCCCAGCATTTT
TRBD1 | NA | TRBJ2-1 | TRBV10-3 | CAISEPGQGKFF | TGTGCCATCAGTGAGCCGGGACAGGGGAAGTTCTTC
NA | few | TRBJ1-5 | TRBV30 | CAWSLITANQPQHF | TGTGCCTGGAGTTTGATCACAGCAAATCAGCCCCAGCATTTT
NA | NA | TRBJ1-2 | TRBV29-1 | CSVGYRANYGYTF | TGCAGCGTTGGGTACAGGGCTAACTATGGCTACACCTTC
TRBD1 | NA | TRBJ2-3 | TRBV7-6 | CASSYGQGADTQYF | TGTGCCAGCAGCTACGGACAGGGGGCAGATACGCAGTATTTT
NA | NA | TRBJ2-1 | TRBV28 | CASTPGGPPTYNEQFF | TGTGCCAGCACCCCAGGGGGGCCCCCTACCTACAATGAGCAGTTCTTC
NA | NA | TRBJ1-1 | TRBV7-3 | CASSLIRGRATEAFF | TGTGCCAGCAGCTTAATACGGGGGAGAGCGACTGAAGCTTTCTTT
NA | NA | TRBJ2-3 | TRBV4-2 | CASSEASSTDTQYF | TGTGCCAGCAGTGAGGCTTCTAGCACAGATACGCAGTATTTT
NA | NA | TRBJ2-2 | TRBV18 | CASSPGAGYTGELFF | TGTGCCAGCTCACCAGGCGCGGGTTACACCGGGGAGCTGTTTTTT
TRBD1 | few | TRBJ1-1 | TRBV7-9 | CASRGPGQGWNTEAFF | TGTGCCAGCAGGGGGCCGGGACAGGGATGGAACACTGAAGCTTTCTTT
NA | NA | TRBJ1-2 | TRBV30 | CAWGQFYGYTF | TGTGCCTGGGGACAGTTCTATGGCTACACCTTC
NA | NA | TRBJ1-2 | TRBV7-9 | CASSARPGVGYTF | TGTGCCAGCAGCGCCAGGCCCGGGGTTGGCTACACCTTC
TRBD1 | few | TRBJ1-1 | TRBV29-1 | CSVAKGRGRGTEAFF | TGCAGCGTTGCAAAGGGCAGGGGGCGAGGTACTGAAGCTTTCTTT
NA | few | TRBJ2-2 | TRBV7-9 | CASSLVPGTNTGELFF | TGTGCCAGCAGCTTAGTTCCGGGGACGAACACCGGGGAGCTGTTTTTT
TRBD1 | few | TRBJ1-5 | TRBV25-1 | CASSGVTGNNQPQHF | TGTGCCAGCAGTGGGGTGACAGGGAACAATCAGCCCCAGCATTTT
TRBD2 | few | TRBJ2-1 | TRBV18 | CASSPGLAGVGEQFF | TGTGCCAGCTCACCGGGACTAGCGGGAGTGGGTGAGCAGTTCTTC
TRBD1 | NA | TRBJ2-1 | TRBV18 | CASSPIGQGPNNEQFF | TGTGCCAGCTCCCCAATTGGACAGGGTCCTAACAATGAGCAGTTCTTC
TRBD2 | NA | TRBJ2-1 | TRBV4-3 | CASSLWTSLSYNEQFF | TGCGCCAGCAGCCTATGGACTAGCCTCTCCTACAATGAGCAGTTCTTC
TRBD2 | NA | TRBJ2-5 | TRBV4-3 | CASSQDPGLAEDTQYF | TGCGCCAGCAGCCAAGATCCGGGACTAGCGGAAGATACCCAGTACTTC
TRBD2 | few | TRBJ2-1 | TRBV30 | CAWTSGRALMNDEQFF | TGTGCCTGGACTAGCGGGAGGGCCTTAATGAACGATGAGCAGTTCTTC
TRBD1 | few | TRBJ2-1 | TRBV5-4 | CASSKLQGFNEQFF | TGTGCCAGCAGCAAATTACAGGGGTTCAATGAGCAGTTCTTC
TRBD2 | NA | TRBJ2-1 | TRBV28 | CASSSSSGRGNEQFF | TGTGCCAGCAGTTCCTCTAGCGGGAGAGGTAATGAGCAGTTCTTC
NA | NA | TRBJ2-5 | TRBV20-1 | CSGRRETQYF | TGCAGTGGGAGGAGAGAGACCCAGTACTTC
NA | few | TRBJ2-7 | TRBV30 | CAWSVWDTLSYEQYF | TGTGCCTGGAGTGTTTGGGACACCCTCTCCTACGAGCAGTACTTC
NA | NA | TRBJ2-5 | TRBV18 | CASSPSEETQYF | TGTGCCAGCTCACCTTCGGAAGAGACCCAGTACTTC
NA | NA | TRBJ1-2 | TRBV9 | CASSVGGVINYGYTF | TGTGCCAGCAGCGTAGGTGGAGTTATCAACTATGGCTACACCTTC
TRBD1 | NA | TRBJ2-7 | TRBV18 | CASSPGQGYYEQYF | TGTGCCAGCTCACCCGGACAGGGCTACTACGAGCAGTACTTC
NA | few | TRBJ1-1 | TRBV7-9 | CASSSYRVNTEAFF | TGTGCCAGCAGCAGCTACAGGGTGAACACTGAAGCTTTCTTT
NA | NA | TRBJ2-7 | TRBV18 | CASSPVRSSYEQYF | TGTGCCAGCTCACCTGTAAGGAGTTCCTACGAGCAGTACTTC
TRBD1 | NA | TRBJ1-2 | TRBV30 | CAWTASGGGYTF | TGTGCCTGGACCGCCTCAGGGGGAGGCTACACCTTC
TRBD1 | NA | TRBJ1-1 | TRBV30 | CAWSAGTGRNTEAFF | TGTGCCTGGAGTGCAGGGACAGGGAGGAACACTGAAGCTTTCTTT
TRBD1 | NA | TRBJ2-4 | TRBV9 | CASSTLPGQGIQYF | TGTGCCAGCAGCACCCTCCCGGGACAGGGAATTCAGTACTTC
TRBD2 | few | TRBJ2-5 | TRBV18 | CASSPLGTSGRQETQYF | TGTGCCAGCTCACCGCTAGGGACTAGCGGGAGACAAGAGACCCAGTACTTC
TRBD2 | NA | TRBJ2-5 | TRBV30 | CAWSQLAAQETQYF | TGTGCCTGGAGCCAACTAGCGGCCCAAGAGACCCAGTACTTC
TRBD1 | NA | TRBJ2-1 | TRBV28 | CASTSRTGPGNEQFF | TGTGCCAGCACCTCACGGACAGGGCCGGGAAATGAGCAGTTCTTC
TRBD2 | NA | TRBJ2-1 | TRBV7-2 | CASSLGGRASGRHEQFF | TGTGCCAGCAGCTTAGGAGGGAGGGCTAGCGGGAGGCATGAGCAGTTCTTC
NA | few | TRBJ2-3 | TRBV5-1 | CASSFSTDTQYF | TGCGCCAGCAGCTTCTCTACAGATACGCAGTATTTT
TRBD2 | NA | TRBJ2-1 | TRBV6-5 | CASSYFRTSGNEQFF | TGTGCCAGCAGTTACTTCCGGACTAGCGGCAATGAGCAGTTCTTC
NA | NA | TRBJ1-2 | TRBV28 | CASSFGYYGYTF | TGTGCCAGCAGTTTCGGGTACTATGGCTACACCTTC
TRBD1 | NA | TRBJ2-7 | TRBV30 | CAWSGSGGRYF | TGTGCCTGGAGTGGCTCAGGGGGACGGTACTTC
TRBD1 | few | TRBJ2-7 | TRBV18 | CASSLGQEFYEQYF | TGTGCCAGCTCACTAGGACAGGAATTCTACGAGCAGTACTTC
TRBD2 | few | TRBJ2-1 | TRBV18 | CASSPNKGTSGRRSNEQFF | TGTGCCAGCTCACCTAATAAAGGGACTAGCGGGAGGCGTAGCAATGAGCAGTTCTTC
NA | NA | TRBJ2-7 | TRBV4-3 | CASSPAPRLLLAEQYF | TGCGCCAGCAGCCCAGCTCCGAGACTGTTACTGGCCGAGCAGTACTTC
NA | few | TRBJ2-7 | TRBV29-1 | CSVMLGERYEQYF | TGCAGCGTTATGTTAGGGGAACGCTACGAGCAGTACTTC
NA | NA | TRBJ1-2 | TRBV29-1 | CSVLLRATNYGYTF | TGCAGCGTACTTCTCAGGGCAACTAACTATGGCTACACCTTC
TRBD2 | NA | TRBJ2-1 | TRBV5-1 | CASSSLGSGRLPHNEQFF | TGCGCCAGCAGCTCCCTGGGGAGCGGGAGGCTCCCCCACAATGAGCAGTTCTTC
NA | few | TRBJ1-1 | TRBV27 | CASSLVTGTPNTEAFF | TGTGCCAGCAGTTTAGTTACCGGGACTCCGAACACTGAAGCTTTCTTT
NA | NA | TRBJ1-1 | TRBV28 | CASSSEVVDTEAFF | TGTGCCAGCAGTTCTGAGGTAGTGGACACTGAAGCTTTCTTT
TRBD1 | NA | TRBJ2-3 | TRBV4-1 | CASSYFAGQGTNTQYF | TGCGCCAGCAGTTATTTTGCCGGACAGGGAACGAATACGCAGTATTTT
NA | NA | TRBJ1-5 | TRBV30 | CAWSRGGQPQHF | TGTGCCTGGAGTCGAGGAGGTCAGCCCCAGCATTTT
TRBD1 | few | TRBJ2-7 | TRBV5-1 | CASSLGGQGNYEQYF | TGCGCCAGCAGCTTGGGGGGACAGGGAAACTACGAGCAGTACTTC
TRBD2 | few | TRBJ2-7 | TRBV4-3 | CASSQDSTSATYEQYF | TGCGCCAGCAGCCAAGATAGCACTAGCGCTACCTACGAGCAGTACTTC
TRBD2 | NA | TRBJ2-1 | TRBV9 | CASSVGLAGSEQFF | TGTGCCAGCAGCGTAGGACTAGCGGGATCTGAGCAGTTCTTC
NA | NA | TRBJ2-5 | TRBV9 | CASSVDLQETQYF | TGTGCCAGCAGCGTAGATCTCCAAGAGACCCAGTACTTC